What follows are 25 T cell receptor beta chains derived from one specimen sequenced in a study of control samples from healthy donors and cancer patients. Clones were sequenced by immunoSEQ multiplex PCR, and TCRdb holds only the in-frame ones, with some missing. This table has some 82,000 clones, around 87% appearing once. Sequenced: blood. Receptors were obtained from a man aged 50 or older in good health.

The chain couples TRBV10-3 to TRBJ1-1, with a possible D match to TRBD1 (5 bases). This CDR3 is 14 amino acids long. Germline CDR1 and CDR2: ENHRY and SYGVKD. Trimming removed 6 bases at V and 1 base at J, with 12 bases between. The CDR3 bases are TGTGCCATCAGCCCCGGGACGGCGAACACTGAAGCTTTCTTT. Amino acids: CAISPGTANTEAFF.

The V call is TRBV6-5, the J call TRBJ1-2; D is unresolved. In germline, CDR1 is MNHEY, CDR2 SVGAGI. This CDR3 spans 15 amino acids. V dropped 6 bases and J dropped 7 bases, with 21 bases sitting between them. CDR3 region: CASSEHSLPGGGYTF. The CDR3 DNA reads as TGTGCCAGCAGCGAGCACAGCCTCCCCGGCGGTGGCTACACCTTC.

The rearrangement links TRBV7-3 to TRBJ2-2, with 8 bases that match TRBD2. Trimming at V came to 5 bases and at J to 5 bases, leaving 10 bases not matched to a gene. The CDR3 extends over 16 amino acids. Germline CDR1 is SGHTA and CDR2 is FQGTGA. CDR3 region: CASSLLAGRATGELFF. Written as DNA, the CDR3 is TGTGCCAGCAGCCTCTTAGCGGGGAGGGCGACCGGGGAGCTGTTTTTT. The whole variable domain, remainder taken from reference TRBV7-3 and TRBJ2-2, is GAGVSQTPSNKVTEKGKYVELRCDPISGHTALYWYRQSLGQGPEFLIYFQGTGAADDSGLPNDRFFAVRPEGSVSTLKIQRTERGDSAVYLCASSLLAGRATGELFFGEGSRLTVL.

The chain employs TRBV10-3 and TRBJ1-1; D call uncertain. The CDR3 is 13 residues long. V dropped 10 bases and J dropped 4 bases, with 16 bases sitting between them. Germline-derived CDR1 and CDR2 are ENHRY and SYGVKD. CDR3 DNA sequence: TGTGCCACCCTTACTTCTTTGGGCACTGAAGCTTTCTTT. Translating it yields CATLTSLGTEAFF.

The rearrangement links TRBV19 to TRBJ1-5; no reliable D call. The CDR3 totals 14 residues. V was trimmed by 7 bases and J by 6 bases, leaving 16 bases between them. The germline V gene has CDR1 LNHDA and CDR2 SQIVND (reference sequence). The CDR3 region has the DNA TGTGCCAGTAAAAAAGTGTTGATTAGTCAGCCCCAGCATTTT. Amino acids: CASKKVLISQPQHF.

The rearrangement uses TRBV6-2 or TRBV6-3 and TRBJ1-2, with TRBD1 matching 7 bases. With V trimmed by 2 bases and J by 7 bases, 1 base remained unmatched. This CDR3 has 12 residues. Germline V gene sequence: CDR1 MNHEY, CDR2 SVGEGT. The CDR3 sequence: CASSYRGLGYTF. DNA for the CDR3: TGTGCCAGCAGTTACAGGGGGCTTGGCTACACCTTC.

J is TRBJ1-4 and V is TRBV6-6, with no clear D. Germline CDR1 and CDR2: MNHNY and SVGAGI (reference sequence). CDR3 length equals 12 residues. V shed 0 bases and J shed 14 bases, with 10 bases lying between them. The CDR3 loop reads CASSYSGSELFF. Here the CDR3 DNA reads TGTGCCAGCAGTTACTCTGGCTCCGAGCTGTTTTTT.

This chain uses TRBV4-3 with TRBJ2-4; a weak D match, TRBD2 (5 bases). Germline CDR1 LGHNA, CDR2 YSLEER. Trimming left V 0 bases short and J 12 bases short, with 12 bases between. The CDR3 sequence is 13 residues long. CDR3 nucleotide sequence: TGCGCCAGCAGCCAAGAACCTAGCCCCACTCAGTACTTC. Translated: CASSQEPSPTQYF.

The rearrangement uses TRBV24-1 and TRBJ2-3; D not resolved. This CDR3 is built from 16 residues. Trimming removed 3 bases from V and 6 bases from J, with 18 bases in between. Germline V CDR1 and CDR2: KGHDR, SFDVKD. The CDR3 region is CATSDIGLERSDTQYF. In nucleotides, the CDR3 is TGTGCCACCAGTGATATTGGGCTTGAAAGGAGTGATACGCAGTATTTT.

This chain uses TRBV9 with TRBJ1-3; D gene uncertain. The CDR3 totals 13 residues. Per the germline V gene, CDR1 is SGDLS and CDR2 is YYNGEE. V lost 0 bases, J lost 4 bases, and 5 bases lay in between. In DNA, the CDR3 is TGTGCCAGCAGCGTAGATGGAGGAAACACCATATATTTT. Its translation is CASSVDGGNTIYF.

CDR3 in amino acids: CATSDLFHRDSRKKNSPLHF. The CDR3, as DNA: TGTGCCACCAGTGATTTGTTTCACCGGGACAGCCGAAAGAAGAATTCACCCCTCCACTTT. The rearrangement uses TRBV24-1 and TRBJ1-6, with TRBD1 matching 7 bases. The V gene's germline CDR1 is KGHDR and CDR2 SFDVKD. This CDR3 region has 20 residues. Trimming at V came to 0 bases and at J to 7 bases, leaving 17 bases not matched to a gene.

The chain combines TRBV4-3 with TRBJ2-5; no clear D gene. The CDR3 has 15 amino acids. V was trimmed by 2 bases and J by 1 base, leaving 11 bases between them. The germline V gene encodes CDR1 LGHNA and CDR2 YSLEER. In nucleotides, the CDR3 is TGCGCCAGCAGCCAACTTGGACGGCCCCAAGAGACCCAGTACTTC. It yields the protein CASSQLGRPQETQYF.

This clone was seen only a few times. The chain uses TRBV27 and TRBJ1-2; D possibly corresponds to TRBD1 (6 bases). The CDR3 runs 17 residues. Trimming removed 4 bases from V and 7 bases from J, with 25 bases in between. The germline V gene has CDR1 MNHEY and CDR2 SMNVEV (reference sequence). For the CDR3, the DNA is TGTGCCAGCAGTTGCGGGACAAGTGGAGTTATGGCCTGTGGCTACACCTTC. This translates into CASSCGTSGVMACGYTF.

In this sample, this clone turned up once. This chain's CDR3 is CASSLGLAGGEQYF. The CDR3 DNA reads TGCGCCAGCAGTCTGGGACTAGCGGGAGGAGAGCAGTACTTC. V is TRBV4-3 and J is TRBJ2-7; 15 bases line up with TRBD2. Per germline, CDR1 LGHNA and CDR2 YSLEER. The CDR3 consists of 14 residues. Germline trimming cut 6 bases from V and 7 bases from J; bases unmatched to any gene: 4.

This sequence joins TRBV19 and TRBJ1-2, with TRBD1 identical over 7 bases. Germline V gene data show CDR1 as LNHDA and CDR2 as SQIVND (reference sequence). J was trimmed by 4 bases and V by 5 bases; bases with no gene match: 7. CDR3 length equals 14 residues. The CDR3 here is CASSWETGVYGYTF. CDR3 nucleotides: TGTGCCAGTAGTTGGGAAACAGGGGTCTATGGCTACACCTTC.

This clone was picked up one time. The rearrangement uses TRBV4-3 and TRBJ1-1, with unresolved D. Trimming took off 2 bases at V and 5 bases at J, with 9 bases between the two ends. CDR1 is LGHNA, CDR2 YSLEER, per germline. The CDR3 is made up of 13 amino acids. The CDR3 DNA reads TGCGCCAGCAGCCAAAGCTTCAGGACTGAAGCTTTCTTT. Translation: CASSQSFRTEAFF.

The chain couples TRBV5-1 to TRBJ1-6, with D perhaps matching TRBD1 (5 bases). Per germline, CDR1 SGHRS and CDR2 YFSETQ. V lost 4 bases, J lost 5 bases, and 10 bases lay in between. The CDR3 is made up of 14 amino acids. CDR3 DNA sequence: TGCGCCAGCAGCCCGGAGGGGAATAATTCACCCCTCCACTTT. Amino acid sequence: CASSPEGNNSPLHF.

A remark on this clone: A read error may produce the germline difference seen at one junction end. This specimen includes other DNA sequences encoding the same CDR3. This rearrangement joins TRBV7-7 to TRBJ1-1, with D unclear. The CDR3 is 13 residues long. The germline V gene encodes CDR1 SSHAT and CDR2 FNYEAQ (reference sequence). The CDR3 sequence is CASSLSLNTEAFF. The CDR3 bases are TGTGCTAGCAGCTTATCATTGAACACTGAAGCTTTCTTT.

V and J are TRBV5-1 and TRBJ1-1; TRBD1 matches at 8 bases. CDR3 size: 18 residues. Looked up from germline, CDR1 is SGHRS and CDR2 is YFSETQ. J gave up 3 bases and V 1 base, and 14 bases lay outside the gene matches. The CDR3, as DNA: TGCGCCAGCAGCTTGTACACCTCTTGGGTGACAGGGGACACTGAAGCTTTCTTT. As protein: CASSLYTSWVTGDTEAFF.

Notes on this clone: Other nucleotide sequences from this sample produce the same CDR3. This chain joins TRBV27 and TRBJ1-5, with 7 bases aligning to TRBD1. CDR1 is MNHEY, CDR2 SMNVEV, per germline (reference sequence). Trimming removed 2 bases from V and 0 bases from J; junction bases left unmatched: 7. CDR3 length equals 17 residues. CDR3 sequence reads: CASSLRGRTNSNQPQHF. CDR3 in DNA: TGTGCCAGCAGTTTAAGGGGGCGGACTAATAGCAATCAGCCCCAGCATTTT.

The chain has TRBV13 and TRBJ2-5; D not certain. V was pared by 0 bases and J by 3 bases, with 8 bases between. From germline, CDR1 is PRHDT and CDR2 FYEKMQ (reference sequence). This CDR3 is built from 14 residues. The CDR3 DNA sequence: TGTGCCAGCAGCTTAGGGCAGTGGAAAGAGACCCAGTACTTC. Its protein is CASSLGQWKETQYF.

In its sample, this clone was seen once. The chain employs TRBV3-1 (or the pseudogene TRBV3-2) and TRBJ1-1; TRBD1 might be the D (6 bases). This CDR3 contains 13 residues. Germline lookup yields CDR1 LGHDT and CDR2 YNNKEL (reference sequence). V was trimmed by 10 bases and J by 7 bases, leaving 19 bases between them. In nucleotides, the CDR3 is TGTGCCATCAAAGCGAGAGGGGGGGATGAAGCTTTCTTT. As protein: CAIKARGGDEAFF.

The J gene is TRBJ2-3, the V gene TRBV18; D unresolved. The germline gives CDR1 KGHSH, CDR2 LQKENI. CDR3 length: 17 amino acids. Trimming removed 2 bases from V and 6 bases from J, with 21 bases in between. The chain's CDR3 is CASSPNTGETTLDTQYF. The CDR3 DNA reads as TGTGCCAGCTCACCAAATACGGGCGAGACAACCCTGGATACGCAGTATTTT.

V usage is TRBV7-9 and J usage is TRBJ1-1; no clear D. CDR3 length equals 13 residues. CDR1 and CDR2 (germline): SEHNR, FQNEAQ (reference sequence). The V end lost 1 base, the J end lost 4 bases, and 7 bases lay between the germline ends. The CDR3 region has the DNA TGTGCCAGCAGCTTAGAAGGAAGCACTGAAGCTTTCTTT. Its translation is CASSLEGSTEAFF.

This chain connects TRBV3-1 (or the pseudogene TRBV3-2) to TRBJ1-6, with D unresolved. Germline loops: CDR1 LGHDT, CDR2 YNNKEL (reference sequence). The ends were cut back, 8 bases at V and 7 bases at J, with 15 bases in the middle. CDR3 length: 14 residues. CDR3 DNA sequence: TGTGCCAGCTCTTCCCCTATAGCCAATTCACCCCTCCACTTT. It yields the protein CASSSPIANSPLHF.